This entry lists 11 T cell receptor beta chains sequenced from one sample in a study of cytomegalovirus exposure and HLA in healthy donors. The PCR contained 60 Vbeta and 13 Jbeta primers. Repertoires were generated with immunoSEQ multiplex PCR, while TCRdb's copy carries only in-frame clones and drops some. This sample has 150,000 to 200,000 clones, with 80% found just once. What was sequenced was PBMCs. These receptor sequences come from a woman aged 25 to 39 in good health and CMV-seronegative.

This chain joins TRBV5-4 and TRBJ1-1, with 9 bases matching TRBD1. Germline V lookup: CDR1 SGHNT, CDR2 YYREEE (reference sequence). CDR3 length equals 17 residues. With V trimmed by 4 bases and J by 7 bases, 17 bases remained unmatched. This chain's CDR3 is CASSRVPGQGSMGEAFF. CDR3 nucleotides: TGTGCCAGCAGCCGAGTCCCGGGACAGGGTTCAATGGGTGAAGCTTTCTTT.

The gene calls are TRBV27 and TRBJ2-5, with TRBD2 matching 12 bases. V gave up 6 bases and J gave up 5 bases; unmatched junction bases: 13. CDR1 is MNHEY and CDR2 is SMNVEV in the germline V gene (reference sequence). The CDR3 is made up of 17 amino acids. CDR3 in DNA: TGTGCCAGCAGCCATAGGACTAGCGGGGTTATGATGGAGACCCAGTACTTC. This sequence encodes CASSHRTSGVMMETQYF.

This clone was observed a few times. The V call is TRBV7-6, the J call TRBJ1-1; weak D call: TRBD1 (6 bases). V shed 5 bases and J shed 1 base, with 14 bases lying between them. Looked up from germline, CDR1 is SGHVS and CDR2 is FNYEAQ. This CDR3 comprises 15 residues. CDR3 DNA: TGTGCCAGCAGCCCGCGGACAGCAAAGAACACTGAAGCTTTCTTT. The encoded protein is CASSPRTAKNTEAFF.

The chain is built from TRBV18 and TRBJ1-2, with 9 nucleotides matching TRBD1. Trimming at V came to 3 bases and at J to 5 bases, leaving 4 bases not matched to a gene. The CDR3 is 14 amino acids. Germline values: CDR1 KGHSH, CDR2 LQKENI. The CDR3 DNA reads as TGTGCCAGCTCACCGGCCGGGACAGGGTATGGCTACACCTTC. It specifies CASSPAGTGYGYTF.

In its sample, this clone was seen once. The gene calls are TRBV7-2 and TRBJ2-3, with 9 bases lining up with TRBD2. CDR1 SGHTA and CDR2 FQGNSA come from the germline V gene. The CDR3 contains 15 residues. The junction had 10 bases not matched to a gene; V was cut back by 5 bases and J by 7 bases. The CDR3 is CASSDRLAGGNTQYF. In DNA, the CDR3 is TGTGCCAGCAGCGACCGGTTGGCGGGGGGGAATACGCAGTATTTT.

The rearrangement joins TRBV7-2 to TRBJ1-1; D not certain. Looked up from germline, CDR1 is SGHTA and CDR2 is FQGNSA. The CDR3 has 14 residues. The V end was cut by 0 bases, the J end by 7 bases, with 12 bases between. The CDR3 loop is CASSLAIAFIEAFF. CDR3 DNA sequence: TGTGCCAGCAGCTTAGCTATAGCCTTTATTGAAGCTTTCTTT.

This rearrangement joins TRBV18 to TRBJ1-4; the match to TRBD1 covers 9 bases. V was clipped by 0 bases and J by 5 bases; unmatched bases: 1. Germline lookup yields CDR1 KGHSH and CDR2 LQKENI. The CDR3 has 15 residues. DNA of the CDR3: TGTGCCAGCTCACCACCCGGGACAGGGAATGAAAAACTGTTTTTT. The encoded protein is CASSPPGTGNEKLFF. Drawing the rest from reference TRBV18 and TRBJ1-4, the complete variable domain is NAGVMQNPRHLVRRRGQEARLRCSPMKGHSHVYWYRQLPEEGLKFMVYLQKENIIDESGMPKERFSAEFPKEGPSILRIQQVVRGDSAAYFCASSPPGTGNEKLFFGSGTQLSVL.

This CDR3 reads CASSLDSATATYEQYF. Here the CDR3 DNA reads TGTGCCAGCAGCTTAGATTCGGCGACAGCTACCTACGAGCAGTACTTC. The V gene is TRBV11-2, the J gene TRBJ2-7; a weak D match, TRBD1 (5 bases). Germline CDR1 and CDR2: SGHAT and FQNNGV. The CDR3 has 16 residues. Trimming took off 0 bases at V and 2 bases at J, with 14 bases between the two ends.

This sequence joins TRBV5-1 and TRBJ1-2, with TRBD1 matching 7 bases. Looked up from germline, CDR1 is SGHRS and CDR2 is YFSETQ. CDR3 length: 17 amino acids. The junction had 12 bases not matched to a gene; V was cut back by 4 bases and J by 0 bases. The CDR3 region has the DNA TGCGCCAGCAGCAAGACAGGGACCCGTATAACTAACTATGGCTACACCTTC. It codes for CASSKTGTRITNYGYTF. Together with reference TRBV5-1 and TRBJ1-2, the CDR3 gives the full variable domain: KAGVTQTPRYLIKTRGQQVTLSCSPISGHRSVSWYQQTPGQGLQFLFEYFSETQRNKGNFPGRFSGRQFSNSRSEMNVSTLELGDSALYLCASSKTGTRITNYGYTFGSGTRLTVV.

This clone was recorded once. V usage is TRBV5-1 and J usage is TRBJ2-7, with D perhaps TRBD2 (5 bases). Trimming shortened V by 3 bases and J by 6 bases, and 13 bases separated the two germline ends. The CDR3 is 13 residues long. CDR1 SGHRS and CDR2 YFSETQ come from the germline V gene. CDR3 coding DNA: TGCGCCAGCAGCTCTGAACCTGAGGGCGAGCAGTACTTC. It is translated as CASSSEPEGEQYF.

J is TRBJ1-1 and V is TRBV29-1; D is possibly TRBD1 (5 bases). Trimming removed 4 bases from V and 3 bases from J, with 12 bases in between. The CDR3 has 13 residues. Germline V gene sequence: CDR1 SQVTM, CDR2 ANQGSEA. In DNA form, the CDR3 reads TGCAGCGTTGGTAGTTGGGGCGACACTGAAGCTTTCTTT. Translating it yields CSVGSWGDTEAFF.